The source of this T cell receptor beta chain is a study of T-cell memory formation after mild COVID-19 (dated by TCRdb to the early 2020s). Regarding the study in general: TCR sequence clusters from the two donors were found to be largely donor specific. Longitudinal TCRalpha and TCRbeta repertoire sequencing tracked T-cell clones expanding and contracting after mild COVID-19 in a couple of donors. The cohort comprised two young, previously healthy adult volunteers, one female and one male.

PBMCs were isolated by Ficoll-Paque density gradient centrifugation. Comment on this clonotype: Its antigen has not been determined. Per-base quality was not reported, and no clone a single base away is much larger than it.

V trim: 2 bases; J trim: 8 bases; unmatched bases: 5. The germline V gene specifies LGHNA as CDR1 and YSLEER as CDR2. The CDR3 numbers 13 residues from cysteine through phenylalanine. Only the CDR3 DNA stays, 39 bases, in frame from base 1. General findings and caveats noted by the study authors: Whether the second-wave clones peaking on day 37 were SARS-CoV-2 specific was not confirmed. Balanced CD4/CD8 phenotypes were observed for clones contracting from day 15 to 85, whereas a bias towards CD4+ was observed for a second wave of clones expanding from day 15 to 37. Some responding clones were found in pre-infection memory, which suggests that pre-existing cross-reactive memory T cells took part in the SARS-CoV-2 response. The study covered only a couple of mild cases, and larger cohorts including severe cases with pre-infection samples were considered necessary. Contracting CD4+ clones were found mainly in CM and EM memory subsets, while CD8+ clones were enriched in EMRA.

The run used an Illumina NovaSeq 6000. TCRalpha and TCRbeta cDNA libraries were built by 5'RACE with constant-segment primers, adding sample barcodes and unique molecular identifiers. Trizol reagent was used to extract RNA from every sample. The libraries were amplified in two PCR steps, and the second step added a second sample barcode and Illumina TruSeq adapters. Sequencing of the libraries was done on an Illumina NovaSeq, producing 2 x 150 bp paired-end reads. On the study's bioinformatics: Reads were demultiplexed and collapsed into UMI-guided consensus sequences with migec v1.2.7. Using mixcr v2.1.11, UMI consensuses were aligned to TRA and TRB V and J templates and then assembled into clonotypes. A clonotype was counted as expanded or contracted only if both edgeR and NoisET called the change significant, with noise models trained on biological replicates. edgeR calls used a false discovery rate-adjusted p below 0.01 and a log2 fold-change threshold of 1. As an exploratory analysis of dynamics, max-normalized trajectories of the 1000 most abundant clonotypes were examined by PCA with hierarchical clustering. Separately sequenced CD4+ and CD8+ repertoires were used to assign a CD4 or CD8 phenotype to each responding clone. TCRdb trimmed public reads at Q25 via fastp, called clones via MiXCR and kept in-frame beta chains. Every entry covers one CDR3 protein and lists the most common genes and DNA from its rows. The V and J calls shown here were made by TCRdb, not taken from the authors' results. The sample table lists 500,000 to 550,000 distinct CDR3 sequences, roughly 21% of them with a count of one. Approximately 12% of the sample comes from the top ten.

This sequence originates from an adult woman who had mild COVID-19 (a few samples of this study predate the infection). The sample titles of this study are shuffled in the database, so cell type and time point are left out; the donor was told from shared clones. The chain couples TRBV4-3 to TRBJ1-1; a stretch of 7 junction bases matches TRBD1. The specimen sequenced was PBMCs or a T cell subset sorted from them (not recorded which). The encoded CDR3 is CASSQRRGREAFF. The DNA is TGCGCCAGCAGCCAACGAAGGGGGCGGGAAGCTTTCTTT.